The 12 T cell receptor beta chains listed next were all sequenced from one sample in a study of blood T cells in healthy people across ages. PCR was performed a second time for about 7 to 12 cycles using a sample-barcoded 5' primer and a J-beta primer mix. MiXCR, run by TCRdb on the 5' RACE reads, gives a single entry per CDR3 protein. The sample holds 1.4 million or so distinct CDR3 sequences, about 42% seen once. Input material: blood. The receptors originated from a woman under 30 in good health.

J is TRBJ2-6 and V is TRBV4-3, with D possibly called TRBD1 or TRBD2 (5 bases each). CDR1 LGHNA and CDR2 YSLEER come from the germline V gene. The V and J ends lost 5 bases and 0 bases respectively, with 20 bases between them. The CDR3 sequence is 19 residues long. CDR3 in DNA: TGCGCCAGCAGCGCTGAAGGGACGTGGGATTTCTCTGGGGCCAACGTCCTGACTTTC. Translated, it gives CASSAEGTWDFSGANVLTF.

Ten or more counts support this clonotype. An end of the junction differs from the germline gene, which may be a read error. V is TRBV5-1 and J is TRBJ2-5, with 7 bases that match TRBD1. The V gene's germline CDR1 is SGHRS and CDR2 YFSETQ. The length of the CDR3 is 14 residues. The CDR3 reads CASSLGQEQETQYF. The CDR3 coding sequence is TGTGCCAGCAGCCTTGGACAGGAGCAAGAGACCCAGTACTTC.

This clonotype was seen only a few times. Just one base apart from a much larger clone, this may be a read error. This rearrangement joins TRBV29-1 to TRBJ2-1; D is perhaps TRBD2 (6 bases). The J call is in doubt because the DNA end fits TRBJ2-7 better. This CDR3 has 14 amino acids. Germline assignment: CDR1 SQVTM and CDR2 ANQGSEA. CDR3 in amino acids: CSALVGAGYNEQYF. In nucleotides, the CDR3 is TGCAGCGCCCTTGTTGGTGCGGGGTACAATGAGCAGTACTTC.

For the CDR3, the DNA is TGCGCCAGCAGCCAAGTTTCAGGTTTTGGCAATCAGCCCCAGCATTTT. Translation gives CASSQVSGFGNQPQHF. V and J are TRBV4-1 and TRBJ1-5; D is uncertain. This CDR3 is built from 16 residues. The V gene's germline CDR1 is MGHRA and CDR2 YSYEKL. V lost 1 base to trimming and J lost 2 bases, with 12 bases between them.

This clonotype was seen many times. This chain joins TRBV25-1 and TRBJ2-3; maybe TRBD1 (5 bases). CDR1 and CDR2 (germline): MGHDK, SYGVNS. This CDR3 comprises 13 residues. With 11 bases removed from V and 2 bases from J, the gap between germline ends came to 14 bases. The CDR3 is CAPSPTVTDTQYF. CDR3 in DNA: TGTGCCCCCTCCCCGACAGTCACAGATACGCAGTATTTT.

This clonotype was seen only a few times. The genes are TRBV20-1 and TRBJ1-6; possibly TRBD1 for D (5 bases). Trimming cost V 6 bases and J 5 bases, with 14 bases left between them. The CDR3 runs 14 residues. CDR1 and CDR2 (germline): DFQATT, SNEGSKA (reference sequence). The CDR3 nucleotides are TGCAGTGCAAGCGGACTCAGGGATAATTCACCCCTCCACTTT. Translating it yields CSASGLRDNSPLHF.

The chain couples TRBV24-1 to TRBJ1-2; D unclear. V lost 3 bases, J lost 8 bases, and 18 bases lay in between. From germline, CDR1 is KGHDR and CDR2 SFDVKD. The CDR3 has 15 residues. The CDR3 spells CATSDRMDHPGGYTF. For the CDR3, the DNA is TGTGCCACCAGTGATCGAATGGACCACCCGGGAGGCTACACCTTC.

The chain carries TRBV2 and TRBJ2-5, with 9 bases aligning to TRBD2. V gave up 4 bases and J gave up 1 base; unmatched junction bases: 1. CDR3 size: 14 residues. The germline gives CDR1 SNHLY, CDR2 FYNNEI. CDR3 region: CASSGTSAQETQYF. The CDR3 bases are TGTGCCAGCAGTGGGACTAGCGCCCAAGAGACCCAGTACTTC.

Turning to this clonotype: One end of the junction does not line up with germline, which may come from a read error. The chain joins TRBV6-1 to TRBJ1-5, with D uncertain. The CDR3 consists of 12 residues. Germline V lookup: CDR1 MNHNS, CDR2 SASEGT. CDR3 sequence reads: CASNRINQPQHF. The CDR3, as DNA: TGTGCCAGCAACAGAATCAATCAGCCTCAGCATTTT.

This rearrangement joins TRBV7-8 to TRBJ2-7, with D possibly matching TRBD2 (6 bases). The V and J ends lost 1 base and 0 bases respectively, with 10 bases between them. Per germline, CDR1 SGHVS and CDR2 FQNEAQ. The CDR3 totals 15 residues. The CDR3: CASSLVGGTSYEQYF. In DNA form, the CDR3 reads TGTGCCAGCAGCTTAGTGGGGGGAACCTCCTACGAGCAGTACTTC.

This clonotype was detected a few times. The chain is built from TRBV7-9 and TRBJ1-1; 7 nucleotides line up with TRBD1. The CDR3 extends over 15 amino acids. In germline, CDR1 is SEHNR, CDR2 FQNEAQ (reference sequence). Germline trimming cut 4 bases from V and 0 bases from J; bases unmatched to any gene: 5. DNA for the CDR3: TGTGCCAGCAGCTCCGGGACAGTCATGAACACTGAAGCTTTCTTT. Protein product: CASSSGTVMNTEAFF. The variable domain in full, completed from reference TRBV7-9 and TRBJ1-1, reads DTGVSQNPRHKITKRGQNVTFRCDPISEHNRLYWYRQTLGQGPEFLTYFQNEAQLEKSRLLSDRFSAERPKGSFSTLEIQRTEQGDSAMYLCASSSGTVMNTEAFFGQGTRLTVV.

V is TRBV7-9 and J is TRBJ1-3; D possibly corresponds to TRBD1 (5 bases). Per germline, CDR1 SEHNR and CDR2 FQNEAQ (reference sequence). Trimming left V 3 bases short and J 3 bases short, with 9 bases between. This CDR3 has 14 residues. CDR3 in amino acids: CASSLIDSGNTIYF. In DNA, the CDR3 is TGTGCCAGCAGCTTGATAGACAGTGGAAACACCATATATTTT.